The clone carrying this TCR beta chain has more than one count but fewer than ten. Its antigen is unidentified. The V end lost 2 bases, the J end lost 6 bases, and 16 bases lay between the germline ends. Germline V CDR1 and CDR2: WNHNN, SYGVQD (reference sequence). The CDR3 length is 15 residues. These data are taken from a study of vaccination and CD4 T cells after COVID-19. In the study overall: Post-vaccination specimens were collected at a median of roughly 69 days following dose two (range 14 to 241).

The Oncomine TCR Beta short-read assay was applied to DNA of cultured CD4+ T cells. MiXCR was run by TCRdb on the PCR reads, yielding one entry per CDR3 protein. The table has roughly 16,000 distinct CDR3 sequences, about 50% seen once; the top ten hold approximately 10%. Stated treatment: roughly 10-day PBMC culture with coronavirus spike peptide pools or control peptides (ViraFEST assay). The specimen sequenced was CD4+ T cells from blood, cultured in vitro. The chain employs TRBV10-1 and TRBJ1-1; D might be TRBD1 (6 bases). The receptor was isolated from a human donor who had recovered from COVID-19. The CDR3 here is CASSESGGPGSEAFF. The CDR3 coding sequence is TGCGCCAGCAGTGAGAGTGGGGGGCCGGGCTCTGAAGCTTTCTTT.